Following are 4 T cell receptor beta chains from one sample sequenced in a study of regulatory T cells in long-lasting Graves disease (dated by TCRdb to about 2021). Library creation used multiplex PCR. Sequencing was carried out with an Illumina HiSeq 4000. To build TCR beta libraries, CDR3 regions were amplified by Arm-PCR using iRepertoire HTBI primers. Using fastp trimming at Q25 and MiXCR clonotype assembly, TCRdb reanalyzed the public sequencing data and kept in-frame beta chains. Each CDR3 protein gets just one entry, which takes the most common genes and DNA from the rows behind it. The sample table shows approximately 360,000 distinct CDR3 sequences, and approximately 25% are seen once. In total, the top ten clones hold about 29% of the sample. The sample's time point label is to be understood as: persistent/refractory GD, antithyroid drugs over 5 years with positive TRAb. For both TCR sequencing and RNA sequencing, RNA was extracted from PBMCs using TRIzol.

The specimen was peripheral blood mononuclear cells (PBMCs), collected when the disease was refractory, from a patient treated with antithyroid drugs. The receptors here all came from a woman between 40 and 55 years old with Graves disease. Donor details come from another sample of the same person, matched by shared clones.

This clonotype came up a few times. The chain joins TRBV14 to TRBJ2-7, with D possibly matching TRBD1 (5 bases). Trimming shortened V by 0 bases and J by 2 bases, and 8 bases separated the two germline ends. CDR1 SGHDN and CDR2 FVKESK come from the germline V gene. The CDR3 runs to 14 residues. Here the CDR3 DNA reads TGTGCCAGCAGCCAAGACAGGGCACCCTACGAGCAGTACTTC. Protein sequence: CASSQDRAPYEQYF.

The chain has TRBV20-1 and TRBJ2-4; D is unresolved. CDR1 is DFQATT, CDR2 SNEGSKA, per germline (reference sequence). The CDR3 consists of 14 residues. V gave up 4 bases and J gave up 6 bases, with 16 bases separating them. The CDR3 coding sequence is TGCAGTGCTAAACCGTTTGATCTGGTAAACATTCAGTACTTC. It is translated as CSAKPFDLVNIQYF.

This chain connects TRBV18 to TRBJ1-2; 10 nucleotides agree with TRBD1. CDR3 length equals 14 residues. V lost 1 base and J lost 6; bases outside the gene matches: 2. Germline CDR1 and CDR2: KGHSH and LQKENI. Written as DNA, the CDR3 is TGTGCCAGCTCACCACGGACAGGGGGTGATGGCTACACCTTC. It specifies CASSPRTGGDGYTF.

Written as DNA, the CDR3 is TGTGCCAGCAGTTCCCCAGTCCGGGCGGAGACCTTC. This encodes CASSSPVRAETF. V gene TRBV28 combines with J gene TRBJ1-2, with D hard to call. Trimming pared 4 bases from V and 14 bases from J, leaving 17 bases between. Germline-derived CDR1 and CDR2 are MDHEN and SYDVKM. This CDR3 has 12 amino acids.